This T cell receptor beta chain is from a study of cytomegalovirus exposure and HLA in healthy donors. While the first cohort had 600 to 800 subjects, the donors belonged to the separate validation cohort of fewer than 150 subjects. Notes on the study in general: Subsequent analysis of the 100 to 150 validation repertoires found a tendency for first-cohort TCR clusters to co-occur. There were under 200 TCR beta chains listed as cytomegalovirus-associated.

Remarks on this clone: Its antigen is as yet unknown.

Repertoires were generated with immunoSEQ multiplex PCR, while TCRdb's copy carries only in-frame clones and drops some. The table records approximately 220,000 clones, approximately 87% of them present only once. The CDR3 loop spans 15 amino acids. CDR1 SGHAT and CDR2 FQNNGV come from the germline V gene. Trimming at V came to 1 base and at J to 5 bases, leaving 6 bases not matched to a gene. The TCR sequence derives from a man aged 18 to 30 in good health and CMV-seronegative. The V call is TRBV11-2, the J call TRBJ2-5; the match to TRBD2 covers 8 bases. Sequenced input: PBMCs. The CDR3 spells CASSLVTGGPETQYF. DNA for the CDR3: TGTGCCAGCAGCTTAGTAACGGGGGGGCCGGAGACCCAGTACTTC.